Presented here are 20 T cell receptor beta chains from one specimen sequenced in a study of cytomegalovirus exposure and HLA in healthy donors. The primer mix had 60 Vbeta and 13 Jbeta primers. TCRdb keeps only in-frame clones here, not all; method: immunoSEQ multiplex PCR. The table records some 100,000 clones, around 85% of them present only once. Sequencing was carried out using PBMCs. These receptors were obtained from a man aged 18-30 years in good health and CMV-seronegative.

This clone was seen only a few times. The chain employs TRBV7-9 and TRBJ2-7; perhaps TRBD1 as D (6 bases). CDR3 size: 12 residues. V was clipped by 4 bases and J by 4 bases, with 8 bases between them. Per the germline V gene, CDR1 is SEHNR and CDR2 is FQNEAQ (reference sequence). This chain's CDR3 is CASSWTVYEQYF. The CDR3 DNA follows: TGTGCCAGCAGCTGGACAGTTTACGAGCAGTACTTC.

The chain combines TRBV19 with TRBJ2-7, with D maybe TRBD1 (6 bases). V lost 5 bases and J 5 bases, leaving 22 bases between the germline ends. Per germline, CDR1 LNHDA and CDR2 SQIVND (reference sequence). The CDR3 spans 16 residues. CDR3 nucleotides: TGTGCCAGTAGTCCGGGACGGCTGACAGGCGGCCACGAGCAGTACTTC. Translation gives CASSPGRLTGGHEQYF.

This clone was observed a few times. The chain combines TRBV12-5 with TRBJ1-1; TRBD1 aligns across 8 bases. The CDR3 is 15 amino acids. Germline CDR1 is LGHNT and CDR2 is FRNRAP. Trimming at V came to 6 bases and at J to 5 bases, leaving 11 bases not matched to a gene. This CDR3 reads CASGPADRVGTEAFF. CDR3 nucleotide sequence: TGTGCTAGTGGACCGGCGGACAGGGTTGGAACTGAAGCTTTCTTT. Full variable domain (outside the CDR3, taken from reference TRBV12-5 and TRBJ1-1): DARVTQTPRHKVTEMGQEVTMRCQPILGHNTVFWYRQTMMQGLELLAYFRNRAPLDDSGMPKDRFSAEMPDATLATLKIQPSEPRDSAVYFCASGPADRVGTEAFFGQGTRLTVV.

This chain uses TRBV21-1 with TRBJ2-7; the table's TRBD2 call for D was not verified on the DNA. TRBV21-1 is a pseudogene segment. The CDR3 is 15 residues long. This chain's CDR3 is CASSKVLGGAYEQYF. CDR3 in DNA: TGTGCCAGCAGCAAAGTGTTGGGAGGGGCCTACGAGCAGTACTTC.

The chain carries TRBV30 and TRBJ1-1, with D perhaps matching TRBD1 (5 bases). In germline, CDR1 is GTSNPN, CDR2 SVGIG (reference sequence). The ends were cut back, 0 bases at V and 2 bases at J, with 13 bases in the middle. The CDR3 runs 15 residues. The CDR3 sequence: CAWSVWGRPNTEAFF. The DNA of the CDR3 is TGTGCCTGGAGTGTGTGGGGCCGACCCAACACTGAAGCTTTCTTT.

The chain uses TRBV7-2 and TRBJ1-2; D may be TRBD1 (6 bases). CDR1 is SGHTA, CDR2 FQGNSA, per germline. The CDR3 covers 14 residues. Trimming removed 2 bases at V and 3 bases at J, with 10 bases between. The CDR3 spells CASSLRGADYGYTF. The CDR3 bases are TGTGCCAGCAGCTTACGGGGGGCTGACTATGGCTACACCTTC.

The chain employs TRBV11-2 and TRBJ2-7; 8 nucleotides agree with TRBD2. After removal of 6 bases from V and 2 bases from J, the junction contained 6 bases not matched to a gene. From germline, CDR1 is SGHAT and CDR2 FQNNGV. The CDR3 totals 14 residues. The CDR3: CASSTSGGTYEQYF. The CDR3 DNA sequence: TGTGCCAGCAGTACTAGCGGCGGAACCTACGAGCAGTACTTC.

This sequence joins TRBV6-5 and TRBJ2-7; D possibly corresponds to TRBD2 (5 bases). Germline CDR1 and CDR2: MNHEY and SVGAGI. There are 15 residues in the CDR3. V was cut by 6 bases and J by 3 bases, with 18 bases left in between. DNA of the CDR3: TGTGCCAGCAGGCCCGGGCCGATTGGGAGCTACGAGCAGTACTTC. It codes for CASRPGPIGSYEQYF.

This clone was seen more than once but under ten times. The CDR3: CASSFPQGRRSDEQYF. CDR3 in DNA: TGTGCCAGCAGCTTCCCCCAGGGCAGGCGGTCTGACGAGCAGTACTTC. The gene calls are TRBV5-6 and TRBJ2-7; perhaps TRBD1 as D (5 bases). V was clipped by 2 bases and J by 5 bases, with 20 bases between them. Germline V gene lookup returns CDR1 SGHDT and CDR2 YYEEEE. This CDR3 region has 16 residues.

The chain uses TRBV11-3 and TRBJ1-1, with a weak D call TRBD1 (5 bases). V was shortened by 4 bases and J by 6 bases, with 12 bases between the two germline ends. CDR1 and CDR2 from the germline V gene are SGHNT and YENEEA. This CDR3 is 13 amino acids long. In nucleotides, the CDR3 is TGTGCCAGCAGCTCGGGGGGGATAGCTGAAGCTTTCTTT. It specifies CASSSGGIAEAFF.

The rearrangement joins TRBV15 to TRBJ2-6; D may be TRBD1 (6 bases). Trimming took 0 bases from V and 2 from J, leaving 8 bases between them. Germline loops: CDR1 LNHNV, CDR2 YYDKDF (reference sequence). The CDR3 runs 16 residues. This CDR3 is CATSRDTGTGANVLTF. The CDR3 DNA follows: TGTGCCACCAGCAGAGATACAGGGACTGGGGCCAACGTCCTGACTTTC. Full variable domain (outside the CDR3, taken from reference TRBV15 and TRBJ2-6): DAMVIQNPRYQVTQFGKPVTLSCSQTLNHNVMYWYQQKSSQAPKLLFHYYDKDFNNEADTPDNFQSRRPNTSFCFLDIRSPGLGDTAMYLCATSRDTGTGANVLTFGAGSRLTVL.

The rearrangement links TRBV29-1 to TRBJ1-1; D uncertain. From germline, CDR1 is SQVTM and CDR2 ANQGSEA. The V end lost 3 bases, the J end lost 4 bases, and 15 bases lay between the germline ends. The CDR3 loop spans 14 amino acids. CDR3 residues: CSVDTYGVGTEAFF. The CDR3 coding sequence is TGCAGCGTTGATACTTACGGGGTCGGCACTGAAGCTTTCTTT.

This chain connects TRBV30 to TRBJ1-1; TRBD1 matches 8 bases. The CDR3 loop spans 14 amino acids. From germline, CDR1 is GTSNPN and CDR2 SVGIG (reference sequence). Trimming at V came to 4 bases and at J to 1 base, leaving 5 bases not matched to a gene. CDR3 in amino acids: CAWKRGQGNTEAFF. CDR3 DNA: TGTGCCTGGAAGCGAGGACAGGGGAACACTGAAGCTTTCTTT. The variable domain in full, completed from reference TRBV30 and TRBJ1-1, reads SQTIHQWPATLVQPVGSPLSLECTVEGTSNPNLYWYRQAAGRGLQLLFYSVGIGQISSEVPQNLSASRPQDRQFILSSKKLLLSDSGFYLCAWKRGQGNTEAFFGQGTRLTVV.

The rearrangement links TRBV6-5 to TRBJ2-3, with D possibly TRBD1 on 5 matching bases. V was shortened by 2 bases and J by 1 base, with 7 bases between the two germline ends. Germline V gene sequence: CDR1 MNHEY, CDR2 SVGAGI. The CDR3 runs to 14 residues. CDR3 in DNA: TGTGCCAGCAGTTACGACAGCGGCACAGATACGCAGTATTTT. Translation: CASSYDSGTDTQYF.

The chain has TRBV29-1 and TRBJ2-1; 9 bases line up with TRBD2. Germline V lookup: CDR1 SQVTM, CDR2 ANQGSEA. After removal of 6 bases from V and 2 bases from J, the junction contained 5 bases not matched to a gene. This CDR3 is built from 14 residues. The CDR3 loop is CSVPPSGAYNEQFF. For the CDR3, the DNA is TGCAGCGTCCCACCTAGCGGGGCCTACAATGAGCAGTTCTTC.

The rearrangement uses TRBV5-4 and TRBJ1-2, with 8 positions matching TRBD1. CDR1 is SGHNT, CDR2 YYREEE, per germline (reference sequence). The CDR3 totals 15 residues. The V segment lost 0 bases and the J segment 4 bases; nucleotides outside the gene matches: 5. The CDR3 nucleotides read TGTGCCAGCAGCTTGGAGGTACAGGGGGGCTATGGCTACACCTTC. Translating it yields CASSLEVQGGYGYTF.

The chain employs TRBV6-4 and TRBJ2-1, with 9 nucleotides matching TRBD1. V shed 4 bases and J 5 bases; nucleotides not matched to a gene: 6. Per germline, CDR1 MRHNA and CDR2 SNTAGT. The CDR3 is 15 amino acids. This chain's CDR3 is CASSVGTGSHNEQFF. DNA of the CDR3: TGTGCCAGCAGTGTCGGGACAGGGTCCCACAATGAGCAGTTCTTC.

The CDR3 DNA follows: TGTGCCAGCAGTTTCGTACGAGGAGGGGATAACTATGGCTACACCTTC. Translating gives CASSFVRGGDNYGYTF. This chain links TRBV28 with TRBJ1-2; TRBD1 might be the D (5 bases). CDR3 size: 16 residues. V was cut by 3 bases and J by 1 base, with 15 bases left in between. Germline lookup yields CDR1 MDHEN and CDR2 SYDVKM.

This clone was counted between two and nine times. The rearrangement links TRBV5-5 to TRBJ1-4; D is unresolved. Trimming cost V 4 bases and J 8 bases, with 9 bases left between them. Germline-derived CDR1 and CDR2 are SGHKS and YYEKEE (reference sequence). The CDR3 runs 12 residues. Here the CDR3 reads CASSPGWEKLFF. Here the CDR3 DNA reads TGTGCCAGCAGCCCGGGGTGGGAAAAACTGTTTTTT. Together with reference TRBV5-5 and TRBJ1-4, the CDR3 gives the full variable domain: DAGVTQSPTHLIKTRGQQVTLRCSPISGHKSVSWYQQVLGQGPQFIFQYYEKEERGRGNFPDRFSARQFPNYSSELNVNALLLGDSALYLCASSPGWEKLFFGSGTQLSVL.

There are a few counts of this clone. CDR3 sequence reads: CASSHDRVRDEKLFF. CDR3 sequence (DNA): TGTGCCAGCAGCCACGACAGGGTTCGAGATGAAAAACTGTTTTTT. The rearrangement joins TRBV5-8 to TRBJ1-4; 7 bases match TRBD1. Germline values: CDR1 SGHTS, CDR2 YDEGEE. V trimming: 4 bases; J trimming: 6 bases; junction bases outside the gene matches: 9. CDR3 length: 15 amino acids.